This T cell receptor (beta chain) was identified during a study of tumor-infiltrating lymphocytes in primary liver carcinoma. Overall study findings and caveats: Tumors reached a significantly greater top-250-clone fraction than blood did (p = 0.039). The proportion of top clones found throughout all five tumor regions was only about 8-25%.

TCR beta cDNA was made from roughly 500 ng total RNA with a constant-region primer. Each TCR beta library was derived from three nested multiplex PCR rounds that employed slightly modified ARM-PCR. Primers for the first two PCR rounds were TRBV1-TRBV30 forward primers and a C-beta reverse primer (approximately 9 cycles per round). TCRdb redid the calling of the multiplex PCR reads with MiXCR, one entry per CDR3 protein. The sample has some 180,000 distinct CDR3 sequences; about 82% are singletons. Turning to this clonotype: Its antigen is unknown. It may be a read error: a sequence one base away is much more abundant.

The source material, roughly 20-31 mg of unsorted bulk tissue, was used to co-extract RNA and DNA. Each individual tumor supplied samples from five separate regions. Viable tumor cells exceeded 85% in all tumor samples. Trimming removed 11 bases at V and 0 bases at J, with 17 bases between. The CDR3 contains 15 residues. The V gene's germline CDR1 is ENHRY and CDR2 SYGVKD. Input material: tumor tissue from primary liver carcinoma. This rearrangement joins TRBV10-3 to TRBJ2-1, with D perhaps assigned TRBD1 or TRBD2 (5 bases each). The clonotype originates from a man in his forties with primary liver carcinoma and hepatitis B virus infection. CDR3 sequence: CAVTPRDGSYNEQFF. In DNA form, the CDR3 reads TGTGCCGTAACCCCCCGGGACGGCTCCTACAATGAGCAGTTCTTC.